This T cell receptor (beta chain) was recorded in a study of T cell changes during pregnancy in multiple sclerosis. Method: immunoSEQ multiplex PCR; TCRdb's copy keeps in-frame clones and lacks some. The profile covers under 150,000 clones, with about 96% appearing a single time and about 0.45% taken by the ten largest. This clone was found once. Sequences were derived from peripheral blood, sampled after pregnancy. This receptor was identified in a female donor with multiple sclerosis, enrolled in a pregnancy study.

CDR3 sequence reads: CASSPGDRGAKNIQYF. The CDR3 nucleotides are TGTGCCAGCAGCCCCGGTGACAGGGGAGCCAAAAACATTCAGTACTTC. The rearrangement uses TRBV5-6 and TRBJ2-4; 8 bases are a match to TRBD1. V lost 4 bases, J lost 0 bases, and 6 bases stayed unmatched. CDR1 and CDR2 (germline): SGHDT, YYEEEE. CDR3 length equals 16 residues.